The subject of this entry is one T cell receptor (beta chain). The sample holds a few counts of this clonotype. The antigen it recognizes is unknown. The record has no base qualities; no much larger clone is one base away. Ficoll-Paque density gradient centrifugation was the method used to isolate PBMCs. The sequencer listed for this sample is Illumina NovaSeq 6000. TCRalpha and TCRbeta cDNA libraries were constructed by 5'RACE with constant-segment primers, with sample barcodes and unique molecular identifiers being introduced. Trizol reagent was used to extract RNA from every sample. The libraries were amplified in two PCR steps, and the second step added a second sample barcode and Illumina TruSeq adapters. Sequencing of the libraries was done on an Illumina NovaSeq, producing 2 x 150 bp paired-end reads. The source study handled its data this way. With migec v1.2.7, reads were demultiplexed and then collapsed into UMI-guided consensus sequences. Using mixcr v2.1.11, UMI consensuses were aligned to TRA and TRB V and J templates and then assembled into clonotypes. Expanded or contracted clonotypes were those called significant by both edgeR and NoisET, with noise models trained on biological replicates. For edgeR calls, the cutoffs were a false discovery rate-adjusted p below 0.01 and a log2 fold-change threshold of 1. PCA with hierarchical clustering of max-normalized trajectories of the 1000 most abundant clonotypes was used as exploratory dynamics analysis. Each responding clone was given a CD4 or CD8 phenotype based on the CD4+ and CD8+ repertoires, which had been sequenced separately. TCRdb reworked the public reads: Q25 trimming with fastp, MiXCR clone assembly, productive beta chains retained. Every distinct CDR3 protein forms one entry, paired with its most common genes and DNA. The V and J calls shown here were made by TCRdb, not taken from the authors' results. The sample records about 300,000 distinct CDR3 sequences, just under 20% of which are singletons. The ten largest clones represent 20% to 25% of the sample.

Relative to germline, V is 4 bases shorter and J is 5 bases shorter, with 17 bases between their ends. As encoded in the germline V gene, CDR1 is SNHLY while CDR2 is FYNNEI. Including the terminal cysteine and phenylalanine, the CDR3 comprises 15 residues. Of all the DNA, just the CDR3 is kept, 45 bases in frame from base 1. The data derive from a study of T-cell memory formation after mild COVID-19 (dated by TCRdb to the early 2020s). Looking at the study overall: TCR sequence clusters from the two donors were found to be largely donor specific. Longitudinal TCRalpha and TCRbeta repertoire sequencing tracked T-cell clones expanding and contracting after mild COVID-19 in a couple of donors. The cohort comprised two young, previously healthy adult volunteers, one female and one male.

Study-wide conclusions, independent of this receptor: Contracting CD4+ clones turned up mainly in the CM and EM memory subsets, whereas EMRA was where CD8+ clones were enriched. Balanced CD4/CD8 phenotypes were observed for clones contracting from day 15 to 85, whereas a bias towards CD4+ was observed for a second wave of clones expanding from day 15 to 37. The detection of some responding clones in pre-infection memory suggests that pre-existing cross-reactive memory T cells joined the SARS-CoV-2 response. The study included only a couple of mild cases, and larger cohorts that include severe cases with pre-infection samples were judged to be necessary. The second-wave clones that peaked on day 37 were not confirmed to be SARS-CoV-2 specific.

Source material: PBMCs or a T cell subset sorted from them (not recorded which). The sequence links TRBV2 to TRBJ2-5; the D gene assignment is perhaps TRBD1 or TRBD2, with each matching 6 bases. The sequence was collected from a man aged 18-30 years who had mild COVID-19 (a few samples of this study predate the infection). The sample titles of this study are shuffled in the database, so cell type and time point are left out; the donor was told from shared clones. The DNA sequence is TGTGCCAGCAGTGTTCCCAGGGGACTTCGGGAGACCCAGTACTTC. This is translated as CASSVPRGLRETQYF.